The 3 T cell receptor beta chains below were found in one sample sequenced in a study of T-cell reconstitution after alpha-beta-depleted transplantation in children. Library preparation (for TCRbeta) was performed with unique molecular identifiers. From the PCR reads, TCRdb called clonotypes with MiXCR, one entry per CDR3 protein. The sample lists around 490,000 distinct CDR3 sequences; more than 9.5% were seen once. The material was PBMCs, mostly from graft donor cells, obtained 180 days after TCRalphabeta/CD19-depleted stem cell transplant. The receptor source for this set is a female patient aged 2 to 10 who had a stem cell transplant for aplastic anemia, so the T cells may come from the graft donor.

In this sample, this clonotype turned up a few times. The rearrangement uses TRBV4-2 and TRBJ1-5; the D gene is possibly TRBD1 (6 bases). V dropped 0 bases and J dropped 7 bases, with 16 bases sitting between them. The CDR3 runs 16 residues. Germline CDR1 and CDR2: LGHNA and YNFKEQ. The CDR3 DNA sequence: TGTGCCAGCAGCCAAGACCATCCAGGGGCCGGGCAGCCCCAGCATTTT. It translates to CASSQDHPGAGQPQHF.

This clonotype has only a few counts. The V and J genes are TRBV30 and TRBJ1-2, with D maybe TRBD1 (6 bases). V shed 7 bases and J shed 4 bases, with 13 bases lying between them. Germline values: CDR1 GTSNPN, CDR2 SVGIG (reference sequence). The CDR3 length is 12 residues. CDR3 nucleotides: TGTGCCTTACCGGCAGGGGCCTATGGCTACACCTTC. Its translation: CALPAGAYGYTF.

The chain combines TRBV20-1 with TRBJ2-1; 12 bases fit TRBD2. The CDR3 has 16 amino acids. Trimming took 6 bases from V and 4 from J; bases not matched to a gene: 10. Germline CDR1 reads DFQATT; CDR2 reads SNEGSKA (reference sequence). The CDR3 DNA reads as TGCAGTGCACACCACCCAACTAGCGGGGGGTACAATGAGCAGTTCTTC. Translated, it gives CSAHHPTSGGYNEQFF.